A selection of T cell receptor beta chains follows, all from one sample in a study of PD-1 blockade in classical Hodgkin lymphoma. Clones were read by immunoSEQ multiplex PCR, and TCRdb kept only the in-frame ones, dropping some. The data hold 30,000 or so clones, with about 93% observed a single time. Sequencing used CD4+ T cells from blood, obtained at baseline. All receptors derive from a human donor with classical Hodgkin lymphoma. The CDR3 runs from the conserved cysteine through the conserved F or W. The D gene is left open where the match is weak. Size is stated for part of the rows, as once, few or many counts, or as a class when the clone is expanded.

V	J	D	size	DNA	CDR3
TRBV5-1	TRBJ2-3	.	once	TGCGCCAGCAGAACAGGAAGGGAACCAGATACGCAGTATTTT	CASRTGREPDTQYF
TRBV27	TRBJ2-7	TRBD2	few	TGTGCCAGCGGCCGGACTAGCGGGTACGAGCAGTACTTC	CASGRTSGYEQYF
TRBV5-4	TRBJ2-5	TRBD1	once	TGTGCCAGCAGCTCCTTGGACAGGGGAAAGACCCAGTACTTC	CASSSLDRGKTQYF
TRBV28	TRBJ1-2	.	.	TGTGCCAGCAGGGGCCGATGGGACTATGGCTACACCTTC	CASRGRWDYGYTF
TRBV19	TRBJ2-3	.	.	TGTGCCAGTAGTGGGGTCTGGGCCCCTACGCAGTATTTT	CASSGVWAPTQYF
TRBV10-2	TRBJ1-3	TRBD1	.	TGCGCCAGCAGCACAGGGGGCGCGGGCGGAAACACCATATATTTT	CASSTGGAGGNTIYF
TRBV5-1	TRBJ1-2	.	.	TGCGCCAGCAGCTTCCGGGGGCGCGACTATGGCTACACCTTC	CASSFRGRDYGYTF
TRBV29-1	TRBJ1-2	TRBD1	.	TGCAGCGTTGAGGCAGACAGGGGGTATGGCTACACCTTC	CSVEADRGYGYTF
TRBV10-3	TRBJ2-1	.	few	TGTGCCATCAGTGAGACCACAACAGCCCACAATGAGCAGTTCTTC	CAISETTTAHNEQFF
TRBV4-1	TRBJ1-2	TRBD1	.	TGCGCCAGCAGCCCTCCAACAGGGGGCGCCTATGGCTACACCTTC	CASSPPTGGAYGYTF
TRBV5-1	TRBJ1-4	.	.	TGCGCCAGCAGCTGGACCCCAGGGAGGACTAATGAAAAACTGTTTTTT	CASSWTPGRTNEKLFF
TRBV11-2	TRBJ2-7	TRBD1	once	TGTGCCAGCAGCACAACACTTCCGGGACAGGGGGCAAACGAGCAGTACTTC	CASSTTLPGQGANEQYF
TRBV11-1	TRBJ2-1	TRBD1	.	TGTGCCAGCAGCGCACAGGGGCGGGAGCAGTTCTTC	CASSAQGREQFF